This T cell receptor beta chain was sequenced for a study of blood T cells in healthy people across ages. Study observations and caveats: A strong correlation between TCR beta diversity and naive T cell percentage was seen.

The germline gives CDR1 DFQATT, CDR2 SNEGSKA (reference sequence). Trimming shortened V by 1 base and J by 7 bases, and 20 bases separated the two germline ends. This CDR3 comprises 15 residues. Notes on this clonotype: Its antigen is unknown.

Then a second PCR, running about 6 to 12 cycles, was carried out with a sample-barcoded 5' primer and a J-beta primer mix. In TCRdb, the 5' RACE reads were re-called with MiXCR into one record per CDR3 protein. This table holds 650,000 to 1,000,000 distinct CDR3 sequences, under 40% found once. Every donor contributed about 10 milliliters of peripheral blood by blood draw. The sequenced material came from blood. This clonotype was obtained from a man aged 18 to 35 in good health. The chain is built from TRBV20-1 and TRBJ2-7; maybe TRBD1 (6 bases). The CDR3 loop is CSARGYQGLINEQYF. The CDR3, as DNA: TGCAGTGCTAGAGGTTACCAGGGGTTAATCAATGAGCAGTACTTC.